What follows are 10 T cell receptor beta chains derived from one specimen sequenced in a study of CD8 T cells in Susac syndrome. RNA in amounts of roughly 0.45 to 1 ug was reverse transcribed with random hexamers. A single record per CDR3 protein comes from TCRdb applying MiXCR to the immunoSEQ multiplex PCR reads. The sample shows some 190,000 distinct CDR3 sequences, approximately 93% of them seen only once. The specimen was CD4+ T cells from PBMCs. All receptors derive from a human donor in good health.

The chain employs TRBV15 and TRBJ2-3; weak D call: TRBD2 (7 bases). Trimming stripped 4 bases from V and 1 base from J, with 15 bases between. The CDR3 totals 16 residues. Germline V gives CDR1 LNHNV, CDR2 YYDKDF (reference sequence). The CDR3 region has the DNA TGTGCCACCAGCACCCGGAGGGGGGGCGGCACAGATACGCAGTATTTT. It is translated as CATSTRRGGGTDTQYF.

This chain uses TRBV7-2 with TRBJ2-2; the match to TRBD1 covers 7 bases. This CDR3 comprises 15 residues. Trimming removed 6 bases from V and 10 bases from J; junction bases left unmatched: 14. CDR1 and CDR2 from the germline V gene are SGHTA and FQGNSA. CDR3 loop: CASSSGQVNRAELFF. CDR3 DNA: TGTGCCAGCAGTTCCGGACAGGTCAACCGGGCGGAGCTGTTTTTT. The variable domain in full, completed from reference TRBV7-2 and TRBJ2-2, reads GAGVSQSPSNKVTEKGKDVELRCDPISGHTALYWYRQSLGQGLEFLIYFQGNSAPDKSGLPSDRFSAERTGGSVSTLTIQRTQQEDSAVYLCASSSGQVNRAELFFGEGSRLTVL.

The V gene is TRBV11-2, the J gene TRBJ2-3; no clear D. Germline V gene data show CDR1 as SGHAT and CDR2 as FQNNGV. This CDR3 spans 15 amino acids. Trimming removed 7 bases from V and 6 bases from J, with 20 bases in between. The CDR3 nucleotides read TGTGCCAGCACCCTCTCTCCCGTCAATGCGGATACGCAGTATTTT. Its translation is CASTLSPVNADTQYF.

The chain has TRBV30 and TRBJ1-1, with D hard to call. Germline V gene data show CDR1 as GTSNPN and CDR2 as SVGIG (reference sequence). Trimming shortened V by 5 bases and J by 1 base, and 8 bases separated the two germline ends. The CDR3 runs 12 residues. The CDR3 bases are TGTGCCTGGGGGCGAGGGAACACTGAAGCTTTCTTT. Translated, it gives CAWGRGNTEAFF.

This chain joins TRBV5-1 and TRBJ2-1, with 16 bases matching TRBD2. Germline-derived CDR1 and CDR2 are SGHRS and YFSETQ. The V and J ends lost 2 bases and 8 bases, in that order; junction bases with no gene match: 4. The CDR3 is made up of 16 amino acids. Here the CDR3 DNA reads TGCGCCAGCAGCTTAGGGACTAGCGGGGGGGCCCATGAGCAGTTCTTC. As protein: CASSLGTSGGAHEQFF. Full variable domain (rest looked up from reference TRBV5-1 and TRBJ2-1): KAGVTQTPRYLIKTRGQQVTLSCSPISGHRSVSWYQQTPGQGLQFLFEYFSETQRNKGNFPGRFSGRQFSNSRSEMNVSTLELGDSALYLCASSLGTSGGAHEQFFGPGTRLTVL.

The V gene is TRBV19, the J gene TRBJ2-7, with D uncertain. V was pared by 3 bases and J by 0 bases, with 9 bases between. The CDR3 length is 14 residues. The germline V gene has CDR1 LNHDA and CDR2 SQIVND (reference sequence). CDR3 residues: CASSIAQNSYEQYF. The CDR3 coding sequence is TGTGCCAGTAGTATTGCCCAAAACTCCTACGAGCAGTACTTC. Using reference TRBV19 and TRBJ2-7 for the parts outside the CDR3, the full variable domain is DGGITQSPKYLFRKEGQNVTLSCEQNLNHDAMYWYRQDPGQGLRLIYYSQIVNDFQKGDIAEGYSVSREKKESFPLTVTSAQKNPTAFYLCASSIAQNSYEQYFGPGTRLTVT.

The chain couples TRBV7-3 to TRBJ2-1; TRBD1 agrees at 11 bases. The germline V gene has CDR1 SGHTA and CDR2 FQGTGA. The CDR3 extends over 16 amino acids. V gave up 5 bases and J gave up 3 bases; unmatched junction bases: 6. CDR3 region: CASSRRGTGGYNEQFF. Here the CDR3 DNA reads TGTGCCAGCAGCCGCCGGGGGACAGGGGGCTACAATGAGCAGTTCTTC.

V is TRBV5-1 and J is TRBJ1-1; no clear D. V was clipped by 2 bases and J by 0 bases, with 5 bases between them. Germline CDR1 and CDR2: SGHRS and YFSETQ. This CDR3 has 13 amino acids. As DNA, the CDR3 is TGCGCCAGCAGCTTTGCGATGAACACTGAAGCTTTCTTT. As protein: CASSFAMNTEAFF.

The chain employs TRBV2 and TRBJ1-5; TRBD1 is a possible D gene (6 bases). The CDR3 has 15 residues. Germline V gene lookup returns CDR1 SNHLY and CDR2 FYNNEI. Deletions cut 6 bases from V and 4 bases from J, with 16 bases between. The CDR3, as DNA: TGTGCCAGCAGAGGACGGCTAACAGGGAATCAGCCCCAGCATTTT. The encoded protein is CASRGRLTGNQPQHF.

The chain employs TRBV7-3 and TRBJ2-3; perhaps TRBD2 as D (6 bases). Per the germline V gene, CDR1 is SGHTA and CDR2 is FQGTGA. V shed 1 base and J shed 4 bases, with 15 bases lying between them. The CDR3 has 16 amino acids. The CDR3 nucleotides are TGTGCCAGCAGCTTAATAACGAGACTAGGGGCAGATACGCAGTATTTT. As protein: CASSLITRLGADTQYF.